These 18 T cell receptor beta chains came from one sample sequenced in a study of blood T cell repertoires in COVID-19. The method was immunoSEQ multiplex PCR; TCRdb's version includes in-frame clones alone and lacks a portion of them. The sample lists 140,000 to 150,000 clones; over 65% were seen once. What was sequenced was PBMCs or T cells enriched from blood (not recorded which). The receptors stem from a woman aged 50 to 60 who had recovered from COVID-19.

This clone occurred a few times. This chain links TRBV19 with TRBJ1-2; 11 nucleotides agree with TRBD1. The CDR3 spans 15 residues. V lost 3 bases, J lost 5 bases, and 5 bases stayed unmatched. Germline assignment: CDR1 LNHDA and CDR2 SQIVND (reference sequence). This CDR3 reads CASSMAGTGGYGYTF. Written as DNA, the CDR3 is TGTGCCAGTAGTATGGCCGGGACAGGGGGTTATGGCTACACCTTC.

This rearrangement joins TRBV18 to TRBJ2-2; 9 bases agree with TRBD1. The germline CDR1 and CDR2 sequences are KGHSH and LQKENI. With 4 bases clipped from V and 5 bases from J, the junction kept 2 bases outside the gene matches. The CDR3 has 14 residues. CDR3 region: CASSLGTGTGELFF. In nucleotides, the CDR3 is TGTGCCAGCTCACTAGGGACAGGGACCGGGGAGCTGTTTTTT.

V gene TRBV24-1 combines with J gene TRBJ2-1; D might be TRBD2 (6 bases). Trimming removed 4 bases at V and 6 bases at J, with 15 bases between. Germline loops: CDR1 KGHDR, CDR2 SFDVKD. The CDR3 length is 15 residues. The DNA for the CDR3 is TGTGCCACCAGTGACCGGGGGACTGTTAGCAATGAGCAGTTCTTC. Translated, it gives CATSDRGTVSNEQFF.

V is TRBV24-1 and J is TRBJ2-5; 10 nucleotides line up with TRBD1. With 2 bases clipped from V and 3 bases from J, the junction kept 8 bases outside the gene matches. CDR1 is KGHDR, CDR2 SFDVKD, per germline. This CDR3 has 17 residues. The chain's CDR3 is CATSDSADRGGEETQYF. CDR3 DNA sequence: TGTGCCACCAGTGATTCCGCGGACAGGGGGGGGGAAGAGACCCAGTACTTC.

In DNA form, the CDR3 reads TGTGCCAGCAGTGACCCAGGGCTTACTAATGAAAAACTGTTTTTT. Residues: CASSDPGLTNEKLFF. The V and J genes are TRBV2 and TRBJ1-4, with D maybe TRBD1 (5 bases). Germline assignment: CDR1 SNHLY and CDR2 FYNNEI. This CDR3 has 15 amino acids. With 3 bases removed from V and 2 bases from J, the gap between germline ends came to 10 bases. The full variable domain, in which reference TRBV2 and TRBJ1-4 provide the parts outside the CDR3, is EPEVTQTPSHQVTQMGQEVILRCVPISNHLYFYWYRQILGQKVEFLVSFYNNEISEKSEIFDDQFSVERPDGSNFTLKIRSTKLEDSAMYFCASSDPGLTNEKLFFGSGTQLSVL.

The rearrangement joins TRBV28 to TRBJ2-2; possibly TRBD1 for D (5 bases). Germline CDR1 is MDHEN and CDR2 is SYDVKM. The CDR3 totals 14 residues. V was shortened by 1 base and J by 3 bases, with 6 bases between the two germline ends. CDR3: CASSLLGDTGELFF. CDR3 nucleotides: TGTGCCAGCAGTTTATTAGGGGACACCGGGGAGCTGTTTTTT.

This chain uses TRBV5-1 with TRBJ2-6; D uncertain. V lost 4 bases and J 0 bases, leaving 5 bases between the germline ends. CDR3 length: 14 residues. Germline V lookup: CDR1 SGHRS, CDR2 YFSETQ. The CDR3 nucleotides are TGCGCCAGCAGCCTTCGCTCTGGGGCCAACGTCCTGACTTTC. Translated: CASSLRSGANVLTF.

The rearrangement uses TRBV3-1 (or the pseudogene TRBV3-2) and TRBJ1-4, with TRBD1 identical over 8 bases. This CDR3 region has 15 residues. Germline CDR1 and CDR2: LGHDT and YNNKEL (reference sequence). The J segment lost 7 bases and the V segment lost 4 bases, leaving 8 bases of the junction unmatched. Written as DNA, the CDR3 is TGTGCCAGCAGCCCCCGGACAGGGCAGGGTGAAAAACTGTTTTTT. Translation gives CASSPRTGQGEKLFF.

V and J are TRBV30 and TRBJ1-2; D gene unclear. Germline V gene data show CDR1 as GTSNPN and CDR2 as SVGIG (reference sequence). Trimming cost V 5 bases and J 2 bases, with 18 bases left between them. The CDR3 spans 15 residues. The CDR3 loop reads CAWGSWTETNYGYTF. CDR3 sequence (DNA): TGTGCCTGGGGGTCATGGACTGAAACGAACTATGGCTACACCTTC. Based on the CDR3 plus reference TRBV30 and TRBJ1-2, the full variable domain is SQTIHQWPATLVQPVGSPLSLECTVEGTSNPNLYWYRQAAGRGLQLLFYSVGIGQISSEVPQNLSASRPQDRQFILSSKKLLLSDSGFYLCAWGSWTETNYGYTFGSGTRLTVV.

In this sample, this clone turned up once. The V and J genes are TRBV5-1 and TRBJ1-1; 8 bases map to TRBD1. Germline CDR1 is SGHRS and CDR2 is YFSETQ. The CDR3 extends over 15 amino acids. The ends lost 4 bases at V and 4 bases at J; junction bases unmatched: 9. In DNA form, the CDR3 reads TGCGCCAGCAGCCCGGACAGGGTGGATAGCACTGAAGCTTTCTTT. It specifies CASSPDRVDSTEAFF.

The chain recombines TRBV28 with TRBJ1-1; 8 positions agree with TRBD1. The CDR3 sequence is 15 residues long. The V and J ends lost 5 bases and 2 bases, in that order; junction bases with no gene match: 7. The germline V gene has CDR1 MDHEN and CDR2 SYDVKM. The DNA for the CDR3 is TGTGCCAGCAGTCGCGTTGACAGGGGCAACACTGAAGCTTTCTTT. This encodes CASSRVDRGNTEAFF.

This clone was detected only a few times. V gene TRBV5-1 combines with J gene TRBJ2-1; 9 bases map to TRBD2. Losses at the gene ends were 2 bases for V and 5 bases for J; bases not matched to a gene: 5. The CDR3 is 15 amino acids. The germline V gene encodes CDR1 SGHRS and CDR2 YFSETQ. The CDR3 spells CASSFRTSENNEQFF. CDR3 sequence (DNA): TGCGCCAGCAGCTTCCGGACTAGCGAGAACAATGAGCAGTTCTTC. Looking up the rest from reference TRBV5-1 and TRBJ2-1 gives the full variable domain: KAGVTQTPRYLIKTRGQQVTLSCSPISGHRSVSWYQQTPGQGLQFLFEYFSETQRNKGNFPGRFSGRQFSNSRSEMNVSTLELGDSALYLCASSFRTSENNEQFFGPGTRLTVL.

This clone ranks as medium-sized. The chain combines TRBV4-1 with TRBJ2-7; 10 bases are shared with TRBD2. Germline values: CDR1 MGHRA, CDR2 YSYEKL. After removal of 3 bases from V and 7 bases from J, the junction contained 15 bases not matched to a gene. This CDR3 spans 17 amino acids. The CDR3 sequence is CASSHPPGTSDLGEQYF. CDR3 DNA: TGCGCCAGCAGCCATCCACCCGGGACTAGCGACCTAGGGGAGCAGTACTTC.

The chain joins TRBV29-1 to TRBJ2-2; tentative D call: TRBD1 (6 bases). Germline CDR1 and CDR2: SQVTM and ANQGSEA. The CDR3 covers 14 residues. Deletions cut 5 bases from V and 6 bases from J, with 16 bases between. In DNA, the CDR3 is TGCAGCGTTTCGGGACATGAGACCGCCGGGGAGCTGTTTTTT. Residues: CSVSGHETAGELFF.

The gene calls are TRBV28 and TRBJ2-7; 8 bases are shared with TRBD1. V shed 6 bases, J shed 5 bases, and the junction held 9 bases outside the gene matches. There are 14 residues in the CDR3. Germline values: CDR1 MDHEN, CDR2 SYDVKM. DNA for the CDR3: TGTGCCAGCAGAGCAAGACAGGGGTACCACGAGCAGTACTTC. This encodes CASRARQGYHEQYF.

There are a few counts of this clone. V gene TRBV18 combines with J gene TRBJ1-1; tentatively, D is TRBD1 (5 bases). Germline V gene lookup returns CDR1 KGHSH and CDR2 LQKENI. Trimming pared 2 bases from V and 0 bases from J, leaving 10 bases between. There are 15 residues in the CDR3. Here the CDR3 DNA reads TGTGCCAGCTCACCAGGAATAGGGGTGAACACTGAAGCTTTCTTT. Protein: CASSPGIGVNTEAFF.

By sample share, this clone is medium-sized. In nucleotides, the CDR3 is TGTGCCAGCAGTGAAAACGCCGGGACAGGGGGCACTGAAGCTTTCTTT. Translation gives CASSENAGTGGTEAFF. The rearrangement joins TRBV6-1 to TRBJ1-1, with 11 bases aligning to TRBD1. This CDR3 spans 16 amino acids. CDR1 is MNHNS and CDR2 is SASEGT in the germline V gene. Unmatched junction bases numbered 6, after V lost 2 bases and J lost 4 bases.

The chain combines TRBV28 with TRBJ2-4; D is unresolved. The germline V gene has CDR1 MDHEN and CDR2 SYDVKM. Between the trimmed V and J ends, which lost 6 bases and 7 bases, there was a span of 13 bases. The CDR3 sequence is 13 residues long. This CDR3 is CASSPGPGNIQYF. The CDR3, as DNA: TGTGCCAGCAGCCCTGGGCCTGGGAACATTCAGTACTTC. The full variable domain, in which reference TRBV28 and TRBJ2-4 provide the parts outside the CDR3, is DVKVTQSSRYLVKRTGEKVFLECVQDMDHENMFWYRQDPGLGLRLIYFSYDVKMKEKGDIPEGYSVSREKKERFSLILESASTNQTSMYLCASSPGPGNIQYFGAGTRLSVL.